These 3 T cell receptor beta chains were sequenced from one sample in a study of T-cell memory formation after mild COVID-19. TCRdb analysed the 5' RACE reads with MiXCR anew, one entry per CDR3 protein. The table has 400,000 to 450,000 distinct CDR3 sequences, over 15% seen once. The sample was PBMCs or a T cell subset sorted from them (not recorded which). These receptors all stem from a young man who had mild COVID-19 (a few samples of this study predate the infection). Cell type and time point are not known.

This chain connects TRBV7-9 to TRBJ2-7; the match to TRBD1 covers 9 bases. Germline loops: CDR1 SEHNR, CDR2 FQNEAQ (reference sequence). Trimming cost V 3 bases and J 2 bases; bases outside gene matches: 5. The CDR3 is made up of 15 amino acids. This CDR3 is CASSLRTGAPYEQYF. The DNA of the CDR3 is TGTGCCAGCAGCTTGAGGACAGGGGCGCCCTACGAGCAGTACTTC.

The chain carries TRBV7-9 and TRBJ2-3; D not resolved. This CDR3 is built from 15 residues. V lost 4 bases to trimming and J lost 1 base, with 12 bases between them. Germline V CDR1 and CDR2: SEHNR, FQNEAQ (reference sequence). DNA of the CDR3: TGTGCCAGCAGCTCGGGTCTGGATCGCACAGATACGCAGTATTTT. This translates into CASSSGLDRTDTQYF.

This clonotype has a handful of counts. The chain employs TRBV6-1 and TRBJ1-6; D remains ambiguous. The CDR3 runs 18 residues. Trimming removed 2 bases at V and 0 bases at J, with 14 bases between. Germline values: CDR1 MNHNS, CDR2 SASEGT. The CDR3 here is CASSERGRVSSYNSPLHF. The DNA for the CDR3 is TGTGCCAGCAGTGAACGGGGAAGGGTGAGCTCCTATAATTCACCCCTCCACTTT.